This passage covers 8 T cell receptor beta chains from one sample sequenced in a study of OX40 agonist ivuxolimab in advanced cancers. Libraries were prepared by immunoSEQ multiplex PCR; TCRdb keeps only in-frame clonotypes and omits some of them. The table has 98,000 or so clones, about 85% seen once. The source was CD4+ or CD8+ T cells sorted from blood, collected in a trial of the OX40 agonist ivuxolimab. The receptors come from an adult with an advanced solid tumor such as melanoma, head and neck, liver or kidney cancer.

CDR3: CASILRQGGHNEQFF. As DNA, the CDR3 is TGTGCCAGCATCCTAAGACAGGGAGGTCACAATGAGCAGTTCTTC. This chain links TRBV27 with TRBJ2-1; D is possibly TRBD1 (7 bases). V lost 7 bases to trimming and J lost 5 bases, with 18 bases between them. Germline V CDR1 and CDR2: MNHEY, SMNVEV (reference sequence). The CDR3 spans 15 residues.

The chain links TRBV7-2 to TRBJ2-5; D is unresolved. This CDR3 has 14 residues. Trimming stripped 4 bases from V and 2 bases from J, with 11 bases between. The germline gives CDR1 SGHTA, CDR2 FQGNSA. CDR3 nucleotides: TGTGCCAGCAGCTCGACACGGAATCAAGAGACCCAGTACTTC. The encoded protein is CASSSTRNQETQYF.

This sequence joins TRBV18 and TRBJ2-1; D gene uncertain. Trimming left V 2 bases short and J 6 bases short, with 8 bases between. The V gene's germline CDR1 is KGHSH and CDR2 LQKENI. The CDR3 consists of 13 residues. DNA for the CDR3: TGTGCCAGCTCACCATCACCTATCAATGAGCAGTTCTTC. Residues: CASSPSPINEQFF.

J is TRBJ1-5 and V is TRBV30; D not resolved. V was trimmed by 0 bases and J by 7 bases, leaving 10 bases between them. CDR3 length: 13 amino acids. Germline lookup yields CDR1 GTSNPN and CDR2 SVGIG (reference sequence). CDR3 region: CAWSVRGQQPQHF. CDR3 coding DNA: TGTGCCTGGAGTGTACGGGGTCAGCAGCCCCAGCATTTT.

The rearrangement uses TRBV21-1 and TRBJ1-2. TRBV21-1 is a listed pseudogene. The CDR3 covers 14 residues. The CDR3 region is CATRESSTTYGYTF. In nucleotides, the CDR3 is TGTGCCACCAGAGAGTCCTCAACCACCTATGGCTACACCTTC.

The chain links TRBV27 to TRBJ2-3; 11 nucleotides align to TRBD2. This CDR3 contains 16 residues. J was trimmed by 5 bases and V by 5 bases; bases with no gene match: 9. CDR1 and CDR2 (germline): MNHEY, SMNVEV (reference sequence). The CDR3 reads CASSHTSGSWGDTQYF. CDR3 nucleotides: TGTGCCAGCAGTCATACTAGCGGGAGTTGGGGAGATACGCAGTATTTT.

The CDR3 here is CASSMGGGAYEQYV. CDR3 nucleotide sequence: TGTGCCAGCAGCATGGGCGGGGGGGCCTACGAGCAGTACGTC. The rearrangement links TRBV6-6 to TRBJ2-7; 9 bases are shared with TRBD2. J gave up 2 bases and V 6 bases, and 5 bases lay outside the gene matches. Germline CDR1 is MNHNY and CDR2 is SVGAGI (reference sequence). This CDR3 is built from 14 residues.

V gene TRBV7-2 combines with J gene TRBJ2-2; TRBD2 agrees at 12 bases. V lost 3 bases and J lost 5; bases outside the gene matches: 4. The germline CDR1 and CDR2 sequences are SGHTA and FQGNSA. This CDR3 is built from 16 residues. CDR3 protein: CASSFLGTSGTGELFF. As DNA, the CDR3 is TGTGCCAGCAGCTTCCTAGGGACTAGCGGGACCGGGGAGCTGTTTTTT. Supplemented by reference TRBV7-2 and TRBJ2-2, the full variable domain reads GAGVSQSPSNKVTEKGKDVELRCDPISGHTALYWYRQSLGQGLEFLIYFQGNSAPDKSGLPSDRFSAERTGGSVSTLTIQRTQQEDSAVYLCASSFLGTSGTGELFFGEGSRLTVL.